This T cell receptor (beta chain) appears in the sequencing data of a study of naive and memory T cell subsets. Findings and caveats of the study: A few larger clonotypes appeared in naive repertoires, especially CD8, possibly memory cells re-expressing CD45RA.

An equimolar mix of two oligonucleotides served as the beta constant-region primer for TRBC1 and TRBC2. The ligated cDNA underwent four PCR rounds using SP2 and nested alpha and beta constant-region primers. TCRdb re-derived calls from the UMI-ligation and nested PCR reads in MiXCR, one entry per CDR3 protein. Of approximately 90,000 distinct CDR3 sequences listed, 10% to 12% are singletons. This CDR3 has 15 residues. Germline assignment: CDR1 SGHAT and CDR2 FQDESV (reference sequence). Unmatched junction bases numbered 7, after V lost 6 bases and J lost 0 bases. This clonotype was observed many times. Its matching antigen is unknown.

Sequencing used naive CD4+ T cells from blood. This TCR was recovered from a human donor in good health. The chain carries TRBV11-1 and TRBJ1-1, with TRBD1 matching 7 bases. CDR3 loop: CASRRRQGMNTEAFF. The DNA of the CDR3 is TGTGCCAGCAGACGCCGACAGGGAATGAACACTGAAGCTTTCTTT.